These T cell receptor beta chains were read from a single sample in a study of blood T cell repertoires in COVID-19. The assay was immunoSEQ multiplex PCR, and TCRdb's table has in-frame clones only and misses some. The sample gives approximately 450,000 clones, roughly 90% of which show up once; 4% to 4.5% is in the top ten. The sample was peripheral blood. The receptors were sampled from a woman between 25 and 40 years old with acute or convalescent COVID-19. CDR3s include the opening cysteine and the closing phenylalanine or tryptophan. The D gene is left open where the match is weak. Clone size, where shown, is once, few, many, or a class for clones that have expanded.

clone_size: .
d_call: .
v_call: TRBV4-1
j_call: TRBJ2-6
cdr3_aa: CASSQPYSAGANVLTF
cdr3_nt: TGCGCCAGCAGCCAACCATACTCCGCTGGGGCCAACGTCCTGACTTTC

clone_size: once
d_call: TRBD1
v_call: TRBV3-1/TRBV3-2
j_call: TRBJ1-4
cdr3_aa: CASSAQGREKLFF
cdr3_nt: TGTGCCAGCAGCGCACAGGGGAGGGAAAAACTGTTTTTT

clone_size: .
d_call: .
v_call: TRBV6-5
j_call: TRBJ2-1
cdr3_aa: CACGTSNNEQFF
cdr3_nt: TGTGCCTGTGGGACATCAAACAATGAGCAGTTCTTC

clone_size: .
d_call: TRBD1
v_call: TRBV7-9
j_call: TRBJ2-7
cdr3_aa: CASRQGQGSSYEQYF
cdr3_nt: TGTGCCAGCAGACAAGGACAGGGAAGCTCCTACGAGCAGTACTTC

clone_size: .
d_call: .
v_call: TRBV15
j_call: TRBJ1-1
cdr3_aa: CATSREIRGNTEAFF
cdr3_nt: TGTGCCACCAGCAGAGAAATAAGGGGAAACACTGAAGCTTTCTTT

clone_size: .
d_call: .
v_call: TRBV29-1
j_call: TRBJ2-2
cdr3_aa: CSVDNGELFF
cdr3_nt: TGCAGCGTTGACAACGGGGAGCTGTTTTTT

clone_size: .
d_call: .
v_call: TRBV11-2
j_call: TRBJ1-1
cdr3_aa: CASSLVKNTEAFF
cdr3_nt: TGTGCCAGCAGCTTAGTCAAAAACACTGAAGCTTTCTTT

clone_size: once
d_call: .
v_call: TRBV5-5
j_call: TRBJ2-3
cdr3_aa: CASSLDSGGPPQQYF
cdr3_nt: TGTGCCAGCAGCTTGGATAGTGGTGGGCCGCCACAGCAGTATTTT

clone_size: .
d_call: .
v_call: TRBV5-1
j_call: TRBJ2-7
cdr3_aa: CASSLVGGYEQYF
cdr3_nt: TGCGCCAGCAGCTTGGTCGGGGGCTACGAGCAGTACTTC

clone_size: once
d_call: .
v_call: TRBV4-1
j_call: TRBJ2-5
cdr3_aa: CASSQMGLYQETQYF
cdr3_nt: TGCGCCAGCAGCCAAATGGGCCTTTACCAAGAGACCCAGTACTTC

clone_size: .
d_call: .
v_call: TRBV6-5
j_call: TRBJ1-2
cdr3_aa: CASRPPGPENYTF
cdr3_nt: TGTGCCAGCAGGCCCCCGGGTCCCGAGAATTACACCTTC

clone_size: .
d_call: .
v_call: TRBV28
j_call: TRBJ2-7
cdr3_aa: CASSSSRYEQYF
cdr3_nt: TGTGCCAGCAGTTCTAGCCGTTACGAGCAGTACTTC

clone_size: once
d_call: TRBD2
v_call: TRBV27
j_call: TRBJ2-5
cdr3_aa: CASSLWGGTQETQYF
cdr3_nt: TGTGCCAGCAGTTTATGGGGGGGAACCCAAGAGACCCAGTACTTC

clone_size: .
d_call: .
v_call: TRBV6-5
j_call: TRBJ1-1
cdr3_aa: CASSYSMLDRLTEAFF
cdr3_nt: TGTGCCAGCAGTTACTCGATGCTTGACAGGCTCACTGAAGCTTTCTTT

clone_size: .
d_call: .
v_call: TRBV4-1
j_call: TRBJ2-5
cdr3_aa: CASSQRGHDQETQYF
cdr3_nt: TGCGCCAGCAGCCAACGGGGACACGACCAAGAGACCCAGTACTTC

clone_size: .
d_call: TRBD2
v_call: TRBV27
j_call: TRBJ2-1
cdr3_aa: CASGAGTSGYNEQFF
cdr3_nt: TGTGCCAGCGGGGCAGGGACTAGTGGTTACAATGAGCAGTTCTTC

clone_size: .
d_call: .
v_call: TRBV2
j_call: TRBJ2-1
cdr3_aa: CALGSPWDNEQFF
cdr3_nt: TGTGCCCTCGGGTCCCCTTGGGACAATGAGCAGTTCTTC

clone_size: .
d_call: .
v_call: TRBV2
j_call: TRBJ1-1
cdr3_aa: CASITGSGDTEAFF
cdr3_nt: TGTGCCAGCATTACAGGGTCCGGCGACACTGAAGCTTTCTTT

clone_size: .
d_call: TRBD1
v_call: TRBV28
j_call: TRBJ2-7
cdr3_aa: CASSLLGGAGTGSYEQYF
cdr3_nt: TGTGCCAGCAGTTTATTGGGGGGCGCCGGGACAGGTTCCTACGAGCAGTACTTC

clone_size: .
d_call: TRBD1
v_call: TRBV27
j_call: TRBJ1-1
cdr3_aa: CASSLATGTPEAFF
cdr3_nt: TGTGCCAGCAGTTTAGCGACAGGGACCCCTGAAGCTTTCTTT

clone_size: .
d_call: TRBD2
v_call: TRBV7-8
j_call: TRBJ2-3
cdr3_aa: CASRWGTSGATDTQYF
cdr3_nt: TGTGCCAGCAGGTGGGGGACTAGCGGGGCCACAGATACGCAGTATTTT

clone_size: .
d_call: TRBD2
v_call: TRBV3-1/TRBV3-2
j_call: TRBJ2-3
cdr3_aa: CASSQVAGGDTQYF
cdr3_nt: TGTGCCAGCAGCCAAGTGGCGGGAGGGGATACGCAGTATTTT

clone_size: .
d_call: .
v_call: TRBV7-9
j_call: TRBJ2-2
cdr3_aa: CASSRTGGTGELFF
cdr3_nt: TGTGCCAGCAGCAGAACCGGAGGCACCGGGGAGCTGTTTTTT